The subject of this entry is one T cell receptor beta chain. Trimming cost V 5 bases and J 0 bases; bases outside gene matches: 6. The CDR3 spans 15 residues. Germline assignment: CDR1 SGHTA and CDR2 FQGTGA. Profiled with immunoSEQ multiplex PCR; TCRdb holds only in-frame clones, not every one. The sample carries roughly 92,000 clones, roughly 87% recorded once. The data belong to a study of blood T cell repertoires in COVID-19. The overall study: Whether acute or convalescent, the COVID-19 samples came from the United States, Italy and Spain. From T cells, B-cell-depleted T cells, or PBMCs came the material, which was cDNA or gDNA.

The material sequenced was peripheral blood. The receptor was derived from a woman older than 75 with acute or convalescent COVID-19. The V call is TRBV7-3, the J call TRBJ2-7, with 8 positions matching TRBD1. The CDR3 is CASSPAGGPSYEQYF. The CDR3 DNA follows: TGTGCCAGCAGCCCGGCAGGGGGCCCCTCCTACGAGCAGTACTTC.